Listed below are T cell receptor beta chains from one sample, sequenced in a study of T cell changes during pregnancy in multiple sclerosis. Repertoires were generated with immunoSEQ multiplex PCR, while TCRdb's copy carries only in-frame clones and drops some. The sample consists of about 62,000 clones, 89% of them appearing once. Sequencing used peripheral blood, obtained in the first trimester of pregnancy. These receptors were obtained from a female donor with multiple sclerosis, enrolled in a pregnancy study. The CDR3 runs from the conserved cysteine through the conserved F or W. The D gene is left open where the match is weak. The size entry is marked missing in some rows and otherwise reads once, few, many or a size class.

d_call	j_call	cdr3_length	v_call	clone_size	cdr3_aa	cdr3_nt
TRBD2	TRBJ2-5	17	TRBV19	NA	CASSPGLAGGGQETQYF	TGTGCCAGTAGCCCGGGACTAGCGGGGGGGGGCCAAGAGACCCAGTACTTC
NA	TRBJ2-3	15	TRBV7-6	NA	CASSLAGTSTDTQYF	TGTGCCAGCAGCTTAGCGGGGACTAGCACAGATACGCAGTATTTT
NA	TRBJ1-1	18	TRBV2	NA	CASSEVGFHRLMNTEAFF	TGTGCCAGCAGTGAAGTAGGTTTCCACAGACTAATGAACACTGAAGCTTTCTTT
NA	TRBJ2-7	13	TRBV12-5	NA	CASGLGAAYEQYF	TGTGCTAGTGGTTTGGGGGCCGCCTACGAGCAGTACTTC
TRBD2	TRBJ2-1	16	TRBV5-1	NA	CASSLGVSGGNNEQFF	TGCGCCAGCAGCTTGGGGGTTAGCGGGGGCAACAATGAGCAGTTCTTC
TRBD1	TRBJ2-2	15	TRBV19	NA	CASSPTGGNTGELFF	TGTGCCAGTAGTCCGACAGGGGGTAACACCGGGGAGCTGTTTTTT
TRBD1	TRBJ1-6	15	TRBV7-6	NA	CASSLAPGGDSPLHF	TGTGCCAGCAGCTTAGCCCCAGGGGGAGATTCACCCCTCCACTTT
NA	TRBJ1-5	15	TRBV9	NA	CASSVGNEGNQPQHF	TGTGCCAGCAGCGTTGGCAATGAGGGCAATCAGCCCCAGCATTTT
NA	TRBJ1-5	13	TRBV6-4	NA	CASSESQGAPQHF	TGTGCCAGCAGTGAATCTCAGGGCGCCCCCCAGCATTTT
TRBD2	TRBJ2-7	14	TRBV6-6	NA	CASSWTSVTYEQYF	TGTGCCAGCAGCTGGACTAGCGTTACCTACGAGCAGTACTTC
TRBD2	TRBJ2-3	16	TRBV9	NA	CASSVDPGGSADTQYF	TGTGCCAGCAGCGTAGACCCGGGGGGATCCGCGGATACGCAGTATTTT
TRBD1	TRBJ1-1	16	TRBV2	NA	CASSLTLDRGQTEAFF	TGTGCCAGCAGTCTCACATTGGACAGGGGGCAAACTGAAGCTTTCTTT
TRBD1	TRBJ2-7	15	TRBV11-2	few	CASSFSQGISYEQYF	TGTGCCAGCAGCTTTTCACAGGGGATCTCCTACGAGCAGTACTTC
TRBD1	TRBJ1-1	13	TRBV25-1	NA	CASSRRGQGEAFF	TGTGCCAGCTCACGGCGGGGACAGGGCGAAGCTTTCTTT
TRBD1	TRBJ1-2	12	TRBV6-5	NA	CASSPTGVGYTF	TGTGCCAGCAGCCCAACAGGGGTCGGCTACACCTTC
TRBD2	TRBJ2-1	15	TRBV7-3	once	CASSPSSGTDNEQFF	TGTGCCAGCAGCCCCAGCAGCGGGACGGACAATGAGCAGTTCTTC
TRBD2	TRBJ2-1	15	TRBV5-1	NA	CASSLIRGGVNEQFF	TGCGCCAGCAGCTTGATACGCGGGGGGGTCAATGAGCAGTTCTTC
TRBD2	TRBJ2-1	19	TRBV5-1	NA	CASSGLGLAGGVTHNEQFF	TGCGCCAGCAGCGGATTGGGGTTAGCGGGAGGAGTTACCCACAATGAGCAGTTCTTC
NA	TRBJ1-5	14	TRBV5-1	once	CASSLGTAYQPQHF	TGCGCCAGCAGCTTGGGGACAGCGTATCAGCCCCAGCATTTT
NA	TRBJ1-1	13	TRBV7-8	NA	CASSLMSDTEAFF	TGTGCCAGCAGCTTAATGTCGGACACTGAAGCTTTCTTT
NA	TRBJ2-5	16	TRBV6-6	NA	CASSYSRTVMQETQYF	TGTGCCAGCAGTTACTCGAGGACAGTCATGCAAGAGACCCAGTACTTC
TRBD1	TRBJ1-2	15	TRBV11-3	once	CASSLGAGGHYGYTF	TGTGCCAGCAGCTTAGGGGCAGGGGGCCACTATGGCTACACCTTC
TRBD1	TRBJ2-2	16	TRBV7-2	NA	CASSLGRQGRTGELFF	TGTGCCAGCAGCTTAGGGAGACAGGGAAGGACCGGGGAGCTGTTTTTT
TRBD1	TRBJ2-2	14	TRBV6-4	NA	CASSGQGDTGELFF	TGTGCCAGCAGTGGACAGGGGGACACCGGGGAGCTGTTTTTT
NA	TRBJ1-1	13	TRBV10-1	NA	CASQAGYGAEAFF	TGCGCCAGCCAGGCAGGGTATGGGGCTGAAGCTTTCTTT
NA	TRBJ2-7	14	TRBV18	NA	CASSPGQPSYEQYF	TGTGCCAGCTCACCCGGACAGCCTTCCTACGAGCAGTACTTC
NA	TRBJ2-2	16	TRBV5-6	NA	CASSLFERSNTGELFF	TGTGCCAGCAGCTTGTTTGAGAGATCGAACACCGGGGAGCTGTTTTTT
NA	TRBJ1-2	14	TRBV13	NA	CASSLRGTNYGYTF	TGTGCCAGCAGCTTAAGGGGTACCAACTATGGCTACACCTTC
NA	TRBJ2-1	16	TRBV27	NA	CASTPAGTSSYNEQFF	TGTGCCAGCACGCCTGCCGGGACTTCTTCCTACAATGAGCAGTTCTTC
TRBD1	TRBJ1-5	15	TRBV2	NA	CASSGQGRNGQPQHF	TGTGCCAGCAGCGGACAGGGGCGAAACGGTCAGCCCCAGCATTTT
TRBD1	TRBJ1-2	12	TRBV6-6	NA	CASSYVQGAITF	TGTGCCAGCAGTTACGTTCAGGGGGCCATCACCTTC
NA	TRBJ2-1	15	TRBV6-6	NA	CASSQGSGLANEQFF	TGTGCCAGCAGCCAGGGTAGCGGCCTAGCGAATGAGCAGTTCTTC
NA	TRBJ2-3	12	TRBV5-6	NA	CASSRVGDTQYF	TGTGCCAGCAGCCGAGTCGGAGATACGCAGTATTTT
NA	TRBJ1-1	13	TRBV29-1	NA	CSVGTGIVTEAFF	TGCAGCGTTGGAACAGGGATCGTCACTGAAGCTTTCTTT
NA	TRBJ1-1	13	TRBV7-2	NA	CASSFTGNTEAFF	TGTGCCAGCAGCTTTACAGGGAACACTGAAGCTTTCTTT
TRBD1	TRBJ1-2	11	TRBV29-1	NA	CSGDGQGGYTF	TGCAGCGGTGACGGACAGGGCGGCTACACCTTC
TRBD2	TRBJ2-5	14	TRBV2	NA	CASAGLAVQETQYF	TGTGCCAGCGCGGGACTAGCGGTCCAAGAGACCCAGTACTTC
TRBD1	TRBJ2-5	14	TRBV19	NA	CASRPGTVYETQYF	TGTGCCAGTAGACCCGGGACAGTTTACGAGACCCAGTACTTC
NA	TRBJ1-5	16	TRBV7-2	NA	CASSLWSSNSNQPQHF	TGTGCCAGCAGCTTATGGTCCTCTAATAGCAATCAGCCCCAGCATTTT
NA	TRBJ2-7	15	TRBV7-8	NA	CASSTDLAGSYEQYF	TGTGCCAGCAGCACAGACTTGGCGGGCTCCTACGAGCAGTACTTC
NA	TRBJ1-1	15	TRBV9	NA	CASSVDGFSNTEAFF	TGTGCCAGCAGCGTAGACGGGTTTTCGAACACTGAAGCTTTCTTT